The clone carrying this T cell receptor (beta chain) was counted ten times or more. The sample originates from a study of blood T cells in healthy people across ages. Next came a second PCR, run for about 6 to 11 cycles, which used a sample-barcoded 5' primer along with a J-beta primer mix. TCRdb fed the 5' RACE reads into MiXCR, producing one record per CDR3 protein. The sample includes about 1,400,000 distinct CDR3 sequences, around 55% of them seen just once. There are 13 residues in the CDR3. V lost 6 bases and J 2 bases, leaving 14 bases between the germline ends. CDR1 is SQVTM and CDR2 is ANQGSEA in the germline V gene.

V usage is TRBV29-1 and J usage is TRBJ2-7; D may correspond to TRBD1 or TRBD2 (5 bases each). The clonotype was recovered from a man between 18 and 29 years old in good health. Sequenced sample: blood. The CDR3 bases are TGCAGCGTCCCGGGACCGATCACCTACGAGCAGTACTTC. It encodes CSVPGPITYEQYF.